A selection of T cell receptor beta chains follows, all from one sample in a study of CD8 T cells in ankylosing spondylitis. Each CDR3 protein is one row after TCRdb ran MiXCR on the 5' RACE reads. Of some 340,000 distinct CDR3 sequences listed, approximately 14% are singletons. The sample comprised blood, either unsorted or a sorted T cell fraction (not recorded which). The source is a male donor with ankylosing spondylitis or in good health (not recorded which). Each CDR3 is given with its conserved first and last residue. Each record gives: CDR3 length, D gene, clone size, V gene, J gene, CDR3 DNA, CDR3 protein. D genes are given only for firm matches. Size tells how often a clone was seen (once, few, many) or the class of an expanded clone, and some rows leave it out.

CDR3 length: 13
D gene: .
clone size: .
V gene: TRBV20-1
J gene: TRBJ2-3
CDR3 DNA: TGCAGTCCACTCAAGCGGTCCACAGATACGCAGTATTTT
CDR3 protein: CSPLKRSTDTQYF

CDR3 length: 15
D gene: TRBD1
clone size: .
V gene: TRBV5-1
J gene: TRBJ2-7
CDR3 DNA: TGCGCCAGCAGCTTGGGTCGGGACAGAACTTACGAGCAGTACTTC
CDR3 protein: CASSLGRDRTYEQYF

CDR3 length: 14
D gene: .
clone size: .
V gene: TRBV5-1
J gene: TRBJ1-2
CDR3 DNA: TGCGCCAGCAGCTTCGGGGGAGTCGACTATGGCTACACCTTC
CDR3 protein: CASSFGGVDYGYTF

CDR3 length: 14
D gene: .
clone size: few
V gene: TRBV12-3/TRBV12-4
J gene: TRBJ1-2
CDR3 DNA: TGTGCCAGCAGTTTGGGCACCGCTCCTTATGGCTACACCTTC
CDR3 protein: CASSLGTAPYGYTF

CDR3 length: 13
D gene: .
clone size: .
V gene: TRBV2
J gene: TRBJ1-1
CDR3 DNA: TGTGCCAGCTCCCAGTTCCCTAACACTGAAGCTTTCTTT
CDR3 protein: CASSQFPNTEAFF

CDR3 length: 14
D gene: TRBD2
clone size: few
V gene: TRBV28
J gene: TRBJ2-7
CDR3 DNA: TGTGCCAGCAGGCTCGCGGGAGTCTCCTACGAGCAGTACTTC
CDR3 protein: CASRLAGVSYEQYF

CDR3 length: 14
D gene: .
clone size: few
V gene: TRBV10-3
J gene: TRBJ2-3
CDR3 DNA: TGTGCCATCAGTTGGGGAGACCCCACAGATACGCAGTATTTT
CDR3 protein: CAISWGDPTDTQYF

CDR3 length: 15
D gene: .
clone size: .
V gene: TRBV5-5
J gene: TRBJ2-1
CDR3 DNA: TGTGCCAGCAGTCAGGACTCGCCTTCCTACAATGAGCAGTTCTTC
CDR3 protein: CASSQDSPSYNEQFF

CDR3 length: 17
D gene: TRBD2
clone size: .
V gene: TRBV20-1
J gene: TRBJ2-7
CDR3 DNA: TGCAGTGCTAGAGGACCTACTGGCCAGCGGGAGTTCCGCGAGCAGTACTTC
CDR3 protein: CSARGPTGQREFREQYF

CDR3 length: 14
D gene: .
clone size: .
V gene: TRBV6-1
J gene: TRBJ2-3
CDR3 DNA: TGTGCCAGCAGTGAAGGAACAGGGCGGGGTTCGCAGTATTTT
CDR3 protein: CASSEGTGRGSQYF

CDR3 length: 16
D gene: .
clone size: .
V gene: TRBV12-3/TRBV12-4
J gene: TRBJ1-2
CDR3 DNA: TGTGCCAGCAGTTTCCTCGGTGACAGCCCAAACTATGGCTACACCTTC
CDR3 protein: CASSFLGDSPNYGYTF

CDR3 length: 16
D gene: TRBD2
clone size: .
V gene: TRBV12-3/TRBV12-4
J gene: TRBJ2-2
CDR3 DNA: TGTGCCAGCGGCTCCTCCGGGACTAGGTACACCGGGGAGCTGTTTTTT
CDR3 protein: CASGSSGTRYTGELFF

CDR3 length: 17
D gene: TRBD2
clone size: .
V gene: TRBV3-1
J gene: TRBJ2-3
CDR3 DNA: TGTGCCAGCAGCCAAACCCCTAGAAGCGGGATGGGAGATACGCAGTATTTT
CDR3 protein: CASSQTPRSGMGDTQYF

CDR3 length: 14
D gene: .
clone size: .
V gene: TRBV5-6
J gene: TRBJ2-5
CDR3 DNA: TGTGCCAGCACCTGGTACCTAGCAAGGGAGACCCAGTACTTC
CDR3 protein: CASTWYLARETQYF

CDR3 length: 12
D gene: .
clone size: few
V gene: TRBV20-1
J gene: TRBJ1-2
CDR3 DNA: TGCAGTGCTGGAGGACAGAACTATGGCTACACCTTC
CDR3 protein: CSAGGQNYGYTF

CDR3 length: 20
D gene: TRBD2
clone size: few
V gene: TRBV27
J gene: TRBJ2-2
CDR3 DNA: TGTGCCAGCAGTACCCCTCGTGGGCTAGCGGGAGGCCGGAACACCGGGGAGCTGTTTTTT
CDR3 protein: CASSTPRGLAGGRNTGELFF

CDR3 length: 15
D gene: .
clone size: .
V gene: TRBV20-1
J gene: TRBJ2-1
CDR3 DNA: TGCAGTGCTAGTAGGGGCCAGCGGGTATACAATGAGCAGTTCTTC
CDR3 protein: CSASRGQRVYNEQFF

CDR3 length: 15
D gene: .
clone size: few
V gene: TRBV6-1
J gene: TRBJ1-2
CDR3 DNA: TGTGCCAGCAGCCTAGGGAAAGGGCTTGGGTATGGCTACACCTTC
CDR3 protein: CASSLGKGLGYGYTF

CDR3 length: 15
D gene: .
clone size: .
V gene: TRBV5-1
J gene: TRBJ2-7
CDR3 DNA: TGCGCCAGCAGTCGCGGGGACTCCGCTTCCTACGAGCAGTACTTC
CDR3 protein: CASSRGDSASYEQYF

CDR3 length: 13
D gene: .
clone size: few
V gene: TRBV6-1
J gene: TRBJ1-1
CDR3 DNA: TGTGCCAGCAGTCGGGGGAGAGAGATTGAAGCTTTCTTT
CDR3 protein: CASSRGREIEAFF

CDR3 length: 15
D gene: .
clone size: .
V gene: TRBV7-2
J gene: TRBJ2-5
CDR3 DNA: TGTGCCAGCAGCTCCCCAGGGGCGGTATCAGAGACCCAGTACTTC
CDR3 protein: CASSSPGAVSETQYF

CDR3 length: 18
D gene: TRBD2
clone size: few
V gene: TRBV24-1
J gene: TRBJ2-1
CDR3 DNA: TGTGCCACCAGTGATTCTCGACGACTAGCGGGAGGTTACAATGAGCAGTTCTTC
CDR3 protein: CATSDSRRLAGGYNEQFF

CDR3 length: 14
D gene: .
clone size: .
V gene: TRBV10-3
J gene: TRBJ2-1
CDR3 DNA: TGTGCCATCAGGGGCCGGGACACATACAATGAGCAGTTCTTC
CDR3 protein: CAIRGRDTYNEQFF

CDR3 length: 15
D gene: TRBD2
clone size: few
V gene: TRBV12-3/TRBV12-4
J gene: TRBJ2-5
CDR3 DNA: TGTGCCAGCCAACCGGGACTAGCTCTTCGGGGGACCCAGTACTTC
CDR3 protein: CASQPGLALRGTQYF

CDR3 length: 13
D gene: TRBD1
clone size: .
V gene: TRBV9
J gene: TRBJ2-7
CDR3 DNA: TGTGCCAGCAGCGCCCGACAGGGGAACGAGCAGTACTTC
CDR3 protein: CASSARQGNEQYF

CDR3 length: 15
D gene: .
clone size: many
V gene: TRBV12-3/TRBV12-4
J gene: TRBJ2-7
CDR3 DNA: TGTGCCAGCAGTTTAGACAACAGGGCCCGCTACGAGCAGTACTTC
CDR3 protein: CASSLDNRARYEQYF

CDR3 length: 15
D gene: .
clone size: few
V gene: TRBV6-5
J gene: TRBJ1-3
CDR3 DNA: TGTGCCAGCAGTTACTCGGGACACTCTGGAAACACCATATATTTT
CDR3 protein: CASSYSGHSGNTIYF

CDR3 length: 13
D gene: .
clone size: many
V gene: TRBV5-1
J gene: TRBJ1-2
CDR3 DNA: TGCGCCAGCAGCTTCGAAGTTTCCTATGGCTACACCTTC
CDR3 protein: CASSFEVSYGYTF

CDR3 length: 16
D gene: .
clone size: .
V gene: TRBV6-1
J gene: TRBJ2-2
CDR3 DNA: TGTGCCAGTGGGGGGTTGGGCCTCATAGAGACCGGGGAGCTGTTTTTT
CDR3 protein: CASGGLGLIETGELFF

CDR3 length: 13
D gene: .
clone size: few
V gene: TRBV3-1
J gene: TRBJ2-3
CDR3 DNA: TGTGCCAGCAGCCATCGAAGCACAGATACGCAGTATTTT
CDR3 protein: CASSHRSTDTQYF

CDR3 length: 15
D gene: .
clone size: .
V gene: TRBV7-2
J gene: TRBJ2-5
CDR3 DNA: TGTGCCAGCAGCTTCGATGGGGGGAGTCAAGAGACCCAGTACTTC
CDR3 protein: CASSFDGGSQETQYF

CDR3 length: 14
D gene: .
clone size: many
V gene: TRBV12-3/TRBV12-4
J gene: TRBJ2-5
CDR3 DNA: TGTGCCAGCAGCCCTTTCGACGTACAAGAGACCCAGTACTTC
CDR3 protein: CASSPFDVQETQYF

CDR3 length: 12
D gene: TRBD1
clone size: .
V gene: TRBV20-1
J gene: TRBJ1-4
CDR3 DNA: TGCAGTGCTAGGGGAACGGGACAGGAACTGTTTTTT
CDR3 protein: CSARGTGQELFF

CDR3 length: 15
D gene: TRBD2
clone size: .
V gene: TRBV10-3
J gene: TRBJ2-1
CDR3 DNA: TGTGCCATCATTGCACAGCGGGAGTTGTACAATGAGCAGTTCTTC
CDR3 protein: CAIIAQRELYNEQFF

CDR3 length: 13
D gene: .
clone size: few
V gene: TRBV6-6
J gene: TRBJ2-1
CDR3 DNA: TGTGCCAGCCGCTCCAGCTCCTACAATGAGCAGTTCTTC
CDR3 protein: CASRSSSYNEQFF

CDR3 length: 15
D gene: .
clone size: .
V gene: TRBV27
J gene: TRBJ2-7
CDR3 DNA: TGTGCCAGCAGTTTATCGGGGGTAGTAGGAGTCGAGCAGTACTTC
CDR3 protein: CASSLSGVVGVEQYF

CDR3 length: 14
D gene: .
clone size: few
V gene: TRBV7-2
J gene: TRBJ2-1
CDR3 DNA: TGTGCCAGCAGCAACCGGCACGGCGTAAATGAGCAGTTCTTC
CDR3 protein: CASSNRHGVNEQFF

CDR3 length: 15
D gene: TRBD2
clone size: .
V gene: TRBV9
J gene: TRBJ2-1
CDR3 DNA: TGTGCCAGCAGCCGAATTGGGGGACTAGTAAATGAGCAGTTCTTC
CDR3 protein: CASSRIGGLVNEQFF

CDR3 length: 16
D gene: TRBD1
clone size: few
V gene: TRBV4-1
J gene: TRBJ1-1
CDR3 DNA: TGCGCCAGCAGCCCGGCAGGGGGCGGGATGAACACTGAAGCTTTCTTT
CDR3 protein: CASSPAGGGMNTEAFF

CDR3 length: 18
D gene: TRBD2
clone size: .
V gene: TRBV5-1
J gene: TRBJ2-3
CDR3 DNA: TGCGCCAGCAGCTTTGGCGCGGCTAGCGGGGGGGCGGAAGATACGCAGTATTTT
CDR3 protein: CASSFGAASGGAEDTQYF

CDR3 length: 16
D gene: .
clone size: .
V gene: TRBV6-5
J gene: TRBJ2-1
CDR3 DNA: TGTGCCAGCAGTTTCTCGGGGAGTTCGTCCTACAATGAGCAGTTCTTC
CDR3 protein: CASSFSGSSSYNEQFF

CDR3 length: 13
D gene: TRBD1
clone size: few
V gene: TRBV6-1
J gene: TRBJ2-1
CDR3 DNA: TGTGCCAGCAGTCTTAACAGGGGTGATGAGCAGTTCTTC
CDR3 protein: CASSLNRGDEQFF